This is a list of T cell receptor beta chains from one sample in a study of cytomegalovirus exposure and HLA in healthy donors. Produced via immunoSEQ multiplex PCR; TCRdb's table is partial and in-frame only. Of 150,000 to 200,000 clones detected, approximately 84% appear once; the ten largest clones hold 4% to 6%. Sequenced sample: PBMCs. The receptors shown here come from a girl aged 5 to 17 in good health and CMV-seropositive. The CDR3 runs from the conserved cysteine through the conserved F or W. A D gene is named only where the DNA matches it firmly. Expanded clones are given a class, and other clones once, few, many or no size at all.

d_call	v_call	clone_size	j_call	cdr3_nt	cdr3_aa
TRBD1	TRBV6-1	once	TRBJ1-4	TGTGCCAGCGGGGACAGGGGGCGTGATGAAAAACTGTTTTTT	CASGDRGRDEKLFF
TRBD1	TRBV5-1	-	TRBJ2-7	TGCGCCAGCAGCTTGGCGGCCGGGACAGGGGGCTACGAGCAGTACTTC	CASSLAAGTGGYEQYF
-	TRBV5-1	-	TRBJ1-2	TGCGCCAGCAGCTTGGTCCCACAAAGAAGCTATGGCTACACCTTC	CASSLVPQRSYGYTF
-	TRBV19	once	TRBJ2-3	TGTGCCAGTAGTCCCCTCCTGAGGGATACGCAGTATTTT	CASSPLLRDTQYF
TRBD1	TRBV9	-	TRBJ2-7	TGTGCCAGCAGCCCGGGACAGGGGGCTACCTACGAGCAGTACTTC	CASSPGQGATYEQYF
TRBD1	TRBV15	few	TRBJ2-7	TGTGCCACCAGCACACCGGGACAGGGTTATTTCCCGACCTACGAGCAGTACTTC	CATSTPGQGYFPTYEQYF
-	TRBV5-1	-	TRBJ2-7	TGCGCCAGCAGCTTTGACCGGGATCTATACGAGCAGTACTTC	CASSFDRDLYEQYF
TRBD1	TRBV28	-	TRBJ1-2	TGTGCCAACAGGGGAGGGGCTCAGGACTATGGCTACACCTTC	CANRGGAQDYGYTF
-	TRBV18	-	TRBJ1-4	TGTGCCAGCTCATCTTCAGGGAAAGGCTTGGGTGAAAAACTGTTTTTT	CASSSSGKGLGEKLFF
TRBD1	TRBV5-1	-	TRBJ1-1	TGCGCCGGCAGCTTGGTACAGGGGCTAAACACTGAAGCTTTCTTT	CAGSLVQGLNTEAFF
TRBD2	TRBV28	-	TRBJ2-3	TGTGCCAGCAGTTTCCTAGCGGGGGACGATACGCAGTATTTT	CASSFLAGDDTQYF
-	TRBV7-8	-	TRBJ2-5	TGTGCCAGCAGCTTAGGAGGTAGCGCGTACCAAGAGACCCAGTACTTC	CASSLGGSAYQETQYF
-	TRBV29-1	-	TRBJ1-1	TGCAGCGTTGAAGATCAGAACACTGAAGCTTTCTTT	CSVEDQNTEAFF
-	TRBV4-1	-	TRBJ1-3	TGCGCCAGCAGCCAACCGACAGGTTCTGGAAACACCATATATTTT	CASSQPTGSGNTIYF
TRBD1	TRBV27	-	TRBJ2-7	TGTGCCAGCAGGCCCGGGACAGGGGAGGTCGAGCAGTACTTC	CASRPGTGEVEQYF
TRBD2	TRBV7-2	-	TRBJ2-5	TGTGCCAGCAGCTGGCGGGGTAGCGGGGGGGCCCGTCAAGAGACCCAGTACTTC	CASSWRGSGGARQETQYF
-	TRBV6-5	-	TRBJ1-1	TGTGCCACCAAAACTACAGGGATGAGGAACACTGAAGCTTTCTTT	CATKTTGMRNTEAFF
TRBD1	TRBV10-3	-	TRBJ2-1	TGTGCCATCAGTGAGGACAGGGGGTCCTACAATGAGCAGTTCTTC	CAISEDRGSYNEQFF
TRBD1	TRBV19	-	TRBJ2-7	TGTGCCAGTAGCCGGACAGGGTTAATCTACGAGCAGTACTTC	CASSRTGLIYEQYF
-	TRBV4-2	-	TRBJ1-1	TGTGCCAGCAGCCATGTCGGACGGGGGAACACTGAAGCTTTCTTT	CASSHVGRGNTEAFF
-	TRBV9	few	TRBJ2-2	TGTGCCAGCAGCGTAGGACCCTCCGGACAGTCCTCCGGGGAGCTGTTTTTT	CASSVGPSGQSSGELFF
-	TRBV19	-	TRBJ1-2	TGTGCCAGTAGTATTACCGGAGGAGACTTGGGCTACACCTTC	CASSITGGDLGYTF
-	TRBV5-8	-	TRBJ2-2	TGTGCCAGCAGCTTGGGGTATTGGACACAGGACGGGGAGCTGTTTTTT	CASSLGYWTQDGELFF
-	TRBV6-1	-	TRBJ2-1	TGTGCCAGCAGTCTTAGTAATGAGCAGTTCTTC	CASSLSNEQFF
TRBD1	TRBV10-1	once	TRBJ2-5	TGCGCCAGCAGTAGAGCGCGACAGGGGGCAGGAGAGACCCAGTACTTC	CASSRARQGAGETQYF
-	TRBV30	-	TRBJ2-7	TGTGCCTGGACGGACAGCTACGAGCAGTACTTC	CAWTDSYEQYF
-	TRBV5-1	-	TRBJ2-5	TGCGCCAGCAGCTTGTCGGGTTCAGAGACCCAGTACTTC	CASSLSGSETQYF
-	TRBV6-5	many	TRBJ1-1	TGTGCCAGCAGTTACTCATCTAACACTGAAGCTTTCTTT	CASSYSSNTEAFF
TRBD1	TRBV9	-	TRBJ1-2	TGTGCCAGCAGCCCTTACAGGGGATTGAGCTATGGCTACACCTTC	CASSPYRGLSYGYTF
-	TRBV5-1	-	TRBJ1-4	TGCGCCAGCAGCTGGGGTTTCGTCGATGGGGGCACTGGTGAAAAACTGTTTTTT	CASSWGFVDGGTGEKLFF
-	TRBV5-1	-	TRBJ2-1	TGCGCCAGCAGCCTGAGCTCCTACAATGAGCAGTTCTTC	CASSLSSYNEQFF
TRBD1	TRBV27	once	TRBJ1-2	TGTGCCAGCAGTTTGACAGGGAACTATGGCTACACCTTC	CASSLTGNYGYTF
TRBD1	TRBV7-3	-	TRBJ1-2	TGTGCCAGCAGCCCCACGCCGGGACAGGGGGTAAACTATGGCTACACCTTC	CASSPTPGQGVNYGYTF
-	TRBV4-1	-	TRBJ2-4	TGCGCCAGCAGCCAAATCTACAGGGCGCCCAAAAACATTCAGTACTTC	CASSQIYRAPKNIQYF